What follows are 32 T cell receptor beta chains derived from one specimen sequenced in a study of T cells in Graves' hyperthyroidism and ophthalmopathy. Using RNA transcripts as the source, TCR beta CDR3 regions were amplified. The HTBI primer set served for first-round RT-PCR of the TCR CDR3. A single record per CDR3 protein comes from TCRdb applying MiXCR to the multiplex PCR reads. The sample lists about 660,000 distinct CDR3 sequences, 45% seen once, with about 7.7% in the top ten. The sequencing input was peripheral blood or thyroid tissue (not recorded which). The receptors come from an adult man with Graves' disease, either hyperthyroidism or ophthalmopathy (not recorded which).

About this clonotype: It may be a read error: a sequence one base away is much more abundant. The CDR3 sequence: CASSEVDKSYDYTF. The DNA for the CDR3 is TGTGCCAGCAGTGAAGTGGACAAATCCTATGACTACACCTTC. The chain uses TRBV2 and TRBJ1-2; the D gene is possibly TRBD1 (5 bases). The germline CDR1 and CDR2 sequences are SNHLY and FYNNEI. CDR3 length: 14 amino acids. The full variable domain, completed using reference TRBV2 and TRBJ1-2, is EPEVTQTPSHQVTQMGQEVILRCVPISNHLYFYWYRQILGQKVEFLVSFYNNEISEKSEIFDDQFSVERPDGSNFTLKIRSTKLEDSAMYFCASSEVDKSYDYTFGSGTRLTVV.

CDR3 DNA: TGTGCCAGCAGTGAATGGGGTGGGGGCAATGGCTACACCTTC. Translated, it gives CASSEWGGGNGYTF. The rearrangement uses TRBV7-6 and TRBJ1-2; a weak D match, TRBD1 (6 bases). Trimming shortened V by 6 bases and J by 6 bases, and 17 bases separated the two germline ends. This CDR3 comprises 14 residues. CDR1 and CDR2 from the germline V gene are SGHVS and FNYEAQ. Combining the CDR3 with reference TRBV7-6 and TRBJ1-2 gives the whole variable domain GAGVSQSPRYKVTKRGQDVALRCDPISGHVSLYWYRQALGQGPEFLTYFNYEAQQDKSGLPNDRFSAERPEGSISTLTIQRTEQRDSAMYRCASSEWGGGNGYTFGSGTRLTVV.

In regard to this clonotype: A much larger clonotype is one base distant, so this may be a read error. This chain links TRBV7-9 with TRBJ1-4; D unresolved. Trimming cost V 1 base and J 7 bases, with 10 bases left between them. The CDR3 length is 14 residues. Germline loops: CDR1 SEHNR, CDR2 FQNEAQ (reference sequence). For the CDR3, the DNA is TGTGCCAGCAGCTTAGTCCGGGTTGGTGAAAAACTGTTTTTT. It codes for CASSLVRVGEKLFF.

This CDR3 reads CASSMGWVSNQPQHF. The CDR3 DNA sequence: TGTGCCAGTAGTATGGGGTGGGTTAGCAATCAGCCCCAGCATTTT. The chain carries TRBV19 and TRBJ1-5; D gene ambiguous. Per the germline V gene, CDR1 is LNHDA and CDR2 is SQIVND (reference sequence). Trimming stripped 3 bases from V and 0 bases from J, with 9 bases between. The CDR3 contains 15 residues.

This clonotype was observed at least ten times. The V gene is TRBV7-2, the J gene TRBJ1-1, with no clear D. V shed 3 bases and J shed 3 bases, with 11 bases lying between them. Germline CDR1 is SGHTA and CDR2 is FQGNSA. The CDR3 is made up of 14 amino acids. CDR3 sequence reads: CASSFLMGDTEAFF. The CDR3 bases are TGTGCCAGCAGCTTTCTGATGGGCGACACTGAAGCTTTCTTT.

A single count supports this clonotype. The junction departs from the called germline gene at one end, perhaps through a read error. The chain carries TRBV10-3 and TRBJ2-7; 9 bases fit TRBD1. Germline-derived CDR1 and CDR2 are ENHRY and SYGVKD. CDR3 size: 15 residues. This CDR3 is CASSYSGQGPYEQYF. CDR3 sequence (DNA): TGTGCCAGCAGTTACTCGGGACAGGGCCCTTACGAGCAGTACTTC.

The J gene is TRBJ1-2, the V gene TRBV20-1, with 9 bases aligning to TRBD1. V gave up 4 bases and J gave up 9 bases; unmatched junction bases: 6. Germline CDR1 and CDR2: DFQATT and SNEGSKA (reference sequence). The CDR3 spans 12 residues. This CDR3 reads CSAKKQGARYTF. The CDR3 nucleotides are TGCAGTGCTAAAAAACAGGGGGCTCGCTACACCTTC.

Written as DNA, the CDR3 is TGTGCCATCAAGGGCGGAGAGACCCAGTACTTC. Translating it yields CAIKGGETQYF. This chain uses TRBV10-3 with TRBJ2-5; unclear D gene. The length of the CDR3 is 11 residues. Trimming left V 7 bases short and J 4 bases short, with 7 bases between. The V gene's germline CDR1 is ENHRY and CDR2 SYGVKD.

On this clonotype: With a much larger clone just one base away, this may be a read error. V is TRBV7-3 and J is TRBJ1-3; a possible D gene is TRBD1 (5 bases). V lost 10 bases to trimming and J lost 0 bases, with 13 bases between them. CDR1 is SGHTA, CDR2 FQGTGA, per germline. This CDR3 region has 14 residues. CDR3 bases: TGTGCCATCCGGGGGGGGAGCTCTGGAAACACCATATATTTT. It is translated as CAIRGGSSGNTIYF.

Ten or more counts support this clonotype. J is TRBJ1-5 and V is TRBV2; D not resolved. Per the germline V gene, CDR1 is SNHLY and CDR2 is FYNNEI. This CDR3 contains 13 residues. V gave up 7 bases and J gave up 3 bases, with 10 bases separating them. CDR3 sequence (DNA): TGTGCCAGCACACAGCAGTTCAATCAGCCCCAGCATTTT. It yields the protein CASTQQFNQPQHF.

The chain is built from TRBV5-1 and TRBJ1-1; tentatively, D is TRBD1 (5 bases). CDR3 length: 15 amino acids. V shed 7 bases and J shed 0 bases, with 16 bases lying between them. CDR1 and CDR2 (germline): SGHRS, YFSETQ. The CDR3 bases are TGCGCCAGCGCAACGGAGGAGGGACTGAACACTGAAGCTTTCTTT. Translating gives CASATEEGLNTEAFF. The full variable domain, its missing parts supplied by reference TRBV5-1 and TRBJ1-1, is KAGVTQTPRYLIKTRGQQVTLSCSPISGHRSVSWYQQTPGQGLQFLFEYFSETQRNKGNFPGRFSGRQFSNSRSEMNVSTLELGDSALYLCASATEEGLNTEAFFGQGTRLTVV.

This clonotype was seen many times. CDR3 in DNA: TGTGCCAGCAGCCTCATGGACAGCCCCAATTCACCCCTCCACTTT. This encodes CASSLMDSPNSPLHF. This chain links TRBV7-2 with TRBJ1-6; a weak D match, TRBD1 (6 bases). Germline V CDR1 and CDR2: SGHTA, FQGNSA. The CDR3 runs to 15 residues. Between the trimmed V and J ends, which lost 5 bases and 7 bases, there was a span of 15 bases.

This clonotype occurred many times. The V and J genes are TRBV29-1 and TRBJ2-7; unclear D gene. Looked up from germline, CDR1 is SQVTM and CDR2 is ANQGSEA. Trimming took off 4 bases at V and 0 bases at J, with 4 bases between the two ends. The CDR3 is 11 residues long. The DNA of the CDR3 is TGCAGCGTTGCGGCCTCCTACGAGCAGTACTTC. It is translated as CSVAASYEQYF.

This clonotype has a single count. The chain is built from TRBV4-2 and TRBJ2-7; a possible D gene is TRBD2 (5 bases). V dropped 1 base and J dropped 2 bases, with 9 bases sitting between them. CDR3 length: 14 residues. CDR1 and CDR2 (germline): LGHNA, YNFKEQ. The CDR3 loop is CASSQGLQTYEQYF. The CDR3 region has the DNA TGTGCCAGCAGCCAAGGACTACAAACCTACGAGCAGTACTTC.

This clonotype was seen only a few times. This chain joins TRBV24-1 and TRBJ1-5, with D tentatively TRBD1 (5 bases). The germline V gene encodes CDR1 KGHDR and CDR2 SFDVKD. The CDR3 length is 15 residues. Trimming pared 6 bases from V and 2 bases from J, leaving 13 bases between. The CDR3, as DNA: TGTGCCACCAGTCGGAAGGGGCAGGGCAATCAGCCCCAGCATTTT. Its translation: CATSRKGQGNQPQHF.

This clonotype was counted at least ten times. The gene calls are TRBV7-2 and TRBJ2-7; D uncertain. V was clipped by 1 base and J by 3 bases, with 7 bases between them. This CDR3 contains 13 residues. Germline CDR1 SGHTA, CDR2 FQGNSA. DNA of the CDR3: TGTGCCAGCAGCTTAGGTGCTAACTACGAGCAGTACTTC. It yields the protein CASSLGANYEQYF.

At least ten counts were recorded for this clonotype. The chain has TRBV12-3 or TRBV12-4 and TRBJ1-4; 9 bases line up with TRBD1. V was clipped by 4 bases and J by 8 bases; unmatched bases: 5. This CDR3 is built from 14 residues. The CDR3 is CASSSSGTGEKLFF. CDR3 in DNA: TGTGCCAGCAGTTCCTCCGGGACAGGGGAAAAACTGTTTTTT.

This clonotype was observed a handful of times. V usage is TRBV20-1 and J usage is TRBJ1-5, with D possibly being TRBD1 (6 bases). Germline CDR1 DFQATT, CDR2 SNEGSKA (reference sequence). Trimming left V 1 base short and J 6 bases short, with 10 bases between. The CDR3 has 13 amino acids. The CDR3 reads CSARAQGGQPQHF. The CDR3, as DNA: TGCAGTGCTAGAGCACAGGGAGGTCAGCCCCAGCATTTT.

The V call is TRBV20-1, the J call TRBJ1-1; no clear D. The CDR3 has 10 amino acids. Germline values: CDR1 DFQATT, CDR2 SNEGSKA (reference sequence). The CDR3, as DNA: TGCAGAGTCCCAAACACTGAAGCTTTCTTT. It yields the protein CRVPNTEAFF.

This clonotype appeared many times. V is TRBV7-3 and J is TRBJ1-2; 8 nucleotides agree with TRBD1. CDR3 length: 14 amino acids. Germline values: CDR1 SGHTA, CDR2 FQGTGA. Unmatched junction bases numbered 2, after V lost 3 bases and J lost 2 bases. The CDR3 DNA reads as TGTGCCAGCAGCTTGTCAGGGGGCAACTATGGCTACACCTTC. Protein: CASSLSGGNYGYTF.

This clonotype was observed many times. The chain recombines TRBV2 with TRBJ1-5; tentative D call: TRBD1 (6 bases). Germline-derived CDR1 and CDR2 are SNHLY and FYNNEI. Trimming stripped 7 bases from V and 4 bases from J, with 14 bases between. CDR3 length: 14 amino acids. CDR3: CASTSGVSNQPQHF. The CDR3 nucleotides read TGTGCCAGCACATCAGGGGTCTCGAATCAGCCCCAGCATTTT.

CDR3 protein: CASSQPGQGKHEQYF. The CDR3 DNA reads TGTGCCAGCAGTCAACCGGGACAGGGGAAACACGAGCAGTACTTC. This chain connects TRBV6-1 to TRBJ2-7; 10 nucleotides match TRBD1. The CDR3 has 15 amino acids. With V trimmed by 5 bases and J by 5 bases, 9 bases remained unmatched. Germline V CDR1 and CDR2: MNHNS, SASEGT.

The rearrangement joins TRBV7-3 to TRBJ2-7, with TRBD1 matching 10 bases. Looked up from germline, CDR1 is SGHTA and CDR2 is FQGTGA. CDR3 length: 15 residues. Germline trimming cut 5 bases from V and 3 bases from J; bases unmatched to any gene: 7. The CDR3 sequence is CASSQAGTGDYEQYF. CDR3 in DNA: TGTGCCAGCAGCCAAGCCGGGACAGGGGACTACGAGCAGTACTTC.

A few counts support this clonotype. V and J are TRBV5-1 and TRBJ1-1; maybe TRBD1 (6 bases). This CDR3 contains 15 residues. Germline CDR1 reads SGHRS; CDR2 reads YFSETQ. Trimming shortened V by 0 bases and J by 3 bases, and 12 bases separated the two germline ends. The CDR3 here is CASSLDLNRDTEAFF. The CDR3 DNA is TGCGCCAGCAGCTTGGACTTGAACAGGGACACTGAAGCTTTCTTT.

The CDR3 protein is CSARTPQGGGANTEAFF. The CDR3 DNA sequence: TGCAGTGCTAGGACCCCGCAGGGAGGTGGGGCGAACACTGAAGCTTTCTTT. The chain employs TRBV20-1 and TRBJ1-1; D is possibly TRBD1 (5 bases). V shed 3 bases and J shed 1 base, with 21 bases lying between them. Germline V gene lookup returns CDR1 DFQATT and CDR2 SNEGSKA (reference sequence). The CDR3 covers 17 residues.

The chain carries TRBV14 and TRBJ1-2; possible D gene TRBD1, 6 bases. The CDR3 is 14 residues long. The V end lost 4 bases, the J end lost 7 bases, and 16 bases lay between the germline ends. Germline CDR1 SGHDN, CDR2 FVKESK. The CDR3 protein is CASSLQEQGIGYTF. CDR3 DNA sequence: TGTGCCAGCAGCCTACAAGAGCAGGGGATTGGCTACACCTTC.

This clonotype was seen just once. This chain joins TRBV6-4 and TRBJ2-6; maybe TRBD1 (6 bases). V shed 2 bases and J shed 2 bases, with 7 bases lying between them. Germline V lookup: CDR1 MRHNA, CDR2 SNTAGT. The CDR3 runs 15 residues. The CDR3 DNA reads TGTGCCAGCAGTGACACAGGGCCTGGGGCCAACGTCCTGACTTTC. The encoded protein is CASSDTGPGANVLTF.

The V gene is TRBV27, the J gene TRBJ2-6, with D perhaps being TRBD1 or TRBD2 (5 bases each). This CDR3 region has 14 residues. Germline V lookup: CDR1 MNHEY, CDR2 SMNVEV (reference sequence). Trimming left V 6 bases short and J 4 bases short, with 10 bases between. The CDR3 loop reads CASRLGTGANVLTF. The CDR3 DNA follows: TGTGCCAGCAGACTGGGGACCGGGGCCAACGTCCTGACTTTC.

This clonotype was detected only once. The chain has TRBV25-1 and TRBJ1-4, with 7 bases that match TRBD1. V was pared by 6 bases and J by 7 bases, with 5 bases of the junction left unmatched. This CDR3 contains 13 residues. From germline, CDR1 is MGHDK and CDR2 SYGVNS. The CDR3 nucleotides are TGTGCCAGCAGGGCCGGGACAGTTGAAAAACTGTTTTTT. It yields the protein CASRAGTVEKLFF.

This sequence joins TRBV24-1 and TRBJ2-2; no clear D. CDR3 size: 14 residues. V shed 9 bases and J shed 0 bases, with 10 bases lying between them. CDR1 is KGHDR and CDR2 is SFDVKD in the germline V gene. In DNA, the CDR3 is TGTGCCACCTCCCCGGCGGCGAACACCGGGGAGCTGTTTTTT. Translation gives CATSPAANTGELFF.

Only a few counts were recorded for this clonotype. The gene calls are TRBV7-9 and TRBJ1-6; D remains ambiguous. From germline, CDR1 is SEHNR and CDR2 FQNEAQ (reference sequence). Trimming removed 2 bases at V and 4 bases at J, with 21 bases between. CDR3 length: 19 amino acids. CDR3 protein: CASSLWRAGLRPYNSPLHF. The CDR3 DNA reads TGTGCCAGCAGCTTATGGCGGGCAGGCCTAAGACCTTATAATTCACCCCTCCACTTT.

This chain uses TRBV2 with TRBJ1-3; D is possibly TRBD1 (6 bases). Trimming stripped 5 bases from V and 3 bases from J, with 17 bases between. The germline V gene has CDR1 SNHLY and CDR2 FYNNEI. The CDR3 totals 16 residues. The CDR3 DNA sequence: TGTGCCAGCAGTCCGACGACGGGGGCCTATGGAAACACCATATATTTT. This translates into CASSPTTGAYGNTIYF.